The 9 T cell receptor beta chains listed next were all sequenced from one sample in a study of CD8 T cells in Susac syndrome. RNA, at about 0.45 to 1 ug, was reverse transcribed with random hexamers. TCRdb ran MiXCR on the immunoSEQ multiplex PCR reads and lists one entry per CDR3 protein. This table holds around 180,000 distinct CDR3 sequences, approximately 95% found once. The sample was CD8+ T cells from PBMCs. The receptors originated from a human donor with multiple sclerosis.

The rearrangement joins TRBV4-1 to TRBJ2-6; D not certain. This CDR3 spans 13 amino acids. V dropped 4 bases and J dropped 10 bases, with 11 bases sitting between them. Per the germline V gene, CDR1 is MGHRA and CDR2 is YSYEKL. The CDR3 is CASSLGPWNVLTF. The CDR3 DNA follows: TGCGCCAGCAGCCTTGGCCCCTGGAACGTCCTGACTTTC.

This chain uses TRBV4-1 with TRBJ2-7; perhaps D is TRBD1 or TRBD2 (5 bases each). With 0 bases removed from V and 0 bases from J, the gap between germline ends came to 15 bases. The germline V gene encodes CDR1 MGHRA and CDR2 YSYEKL. This CDR3 has 17 amino acids. The CDR3 sequence: CASSQDRGTPSSYEQYF. The CDR3 DNA is TGCGCCAGCAGCCAAGATCGGGGCACTCCGAGCTCCTACGAGCAGTACTTC.

V usage is TRBV29-1 and J usage is TRBJ1-1; unclear D gene. Trimming pared 5 bases from V and 5 bases from J, leaving 12 bases between. Germline CDR1 and CDR2: SQVTM and ANQGSEA. This CDR3 has 12 residues. The CDR3 region is CSVRTGRTEAFF. CDR3 sequence (DNA): TGCAGCGTTCGCACCGGACGGACTGAAGCTTTCTTT.

The chain has TRBV30 and TRBJ2-3; D not resolved. The CDR3 runs 13 residues. Germline CDR1 is GTSNPN and CDR2 is SVGIG (reference sequence). V was clipped by 0 bases and J by 0 bases, with 4 bases between them. Here the CDR3 reads CAWSVTSTDTQYF. CDR3 sequence (DNA): TGTGCCTGGAGTGTGACTAGCACAGATACGCAGTATTTT. Drawing the rest from reference TRBV30 and TRBJ2-3, the complete variable domain is SQTIHQWPATLVQPVGSPLSLECTVEGTSNPNLYWYRQAAGRGLQLLFYSVGIGQISSEVPQNLSASRPQDRQFILSSKKLLLSDSGFYLCAWSVTSTDTQYFGPGTRLTVL.

This chain connects TRBV7-9 to TRBJ2-3, with no clear D. Trimming took off 4 bases at V and 0 bases at J, with 11 bases between the two ends. CDR1 is SEHNR and CDR2 is FQNEAQ in the germline V gene (reference sequence). The CDR3 totals 15 residues. CDR3 sequence reads: CASSSPGISTDTQYF. CDR3 nucleotides: TGTGCCAGCAGCTCCCCCGGAATCAGCACAGATACGCAGTATTTT.

This clonotype has just a few counts. J is TRBJ2-5 and V is TRBV7-6; 10 nucleotides line up with TRBD1. The CDR3 extends over 16 amino acids. Germline CDR1 reads SGHVS; CDR2 reads FNYEAQ. V lost 3 bases and J lost 0; bases outside the gene matches: 4. The DNA of the CDR3 is TGTGCCAGCAGCTTTGGGACAGGGGACTACCAAGAGACCCAGTACTTC. Protein product: CASSFGTGDYQETQYF.

The J gene is TRBJ2-3, the V gene TRBV28; weak D call: TRBD1 (5 bases). V was shortened by 6 bases and J by 4 bases, with 11 bases between the two germline ends. CDR3 length: 13 amino acids. Germline V gives CDR1 MDHEN, CDR2 SYDVKM. The CDR3 is CASSQGVPDTQYF. The CDR3, as DNA: TGTGCCAGCAGCCAAGGGGTCCCAGATACGCAGTATTTT. The complete variable domain, with remaining parts taken from reference TRBV28 and TRBJ2-3, reads DVKVTQSSRYLVKRTGEKVFLECVQDMDHENMFWYRQDPGLGLRLIYFSYDVKMKEKGDIPEGYSVSREKKERFSLILESASTNQTSMYLCASSQGVPDTQYFGPGTRLTVL.

The V gene is TRBV6-1, the J gene TRBJ2-1, with D unresolved. CDR3 length equals 19 residues. Germline CDR1 is MNHNS and CDR2 is SASEGT. Trimming stripped 7 bases from V and 4 bases from J, with 29 bases between. This chain's CDR3 is CASTTIFGPKIPSYNEQFF. CDR3 nucleotides: TGTGCCAGCACGACCATATTCGGACCGAAAATCCCCTCTTACAATGAGCAGTTCTTC.

The J gene is TRBJ2-1, the V gene TRBV3-1; TRBD2 matches 7 bases. Looked up from germline, CDR1 is LGHDT and CDR2 is YNNKEL (reference sequence). The CDR3 extends over 16 amino acids. V trimming: 0 bases; J trimming: 4 bases; junction bases outside the gene matches: 6. CDR3 amino acids: CASSQDPAGLYNEQFF. The CDR3 nucleotides are TGTGCCAGCAGCCAAGATCCAGCGGGATTGTACAATGAGCAGTTCTTC.